The present TCR beta chain was sequenced within a study of regulatory T cells in long-lasting Graves disease. The CDR3 has 15 residues. V gave up 6 bases and J gave up 4 bases; unmatched junction bases: 9. Sequencing libraries for TCR beta were prepared with iRepertoire HTBI primers and Arm-PCR of CDR3 regions. TCRdb fed the multiplex PCR reads into MiXCR, producing one record per CDR3 protein. The sample lists 420,000 or so distinct CDR3 sequences, 16% occurring once. This clonotype has a count of ten or more. As for time point: newly diagnosed GD, antithyroid drugs for less than 3 months. There was RNA extracted from PBMCs, and the TCR library was made from it. These data also featured in a second study, about T cells in Graves' hyperthyroidism and ophthalmopathy.

The J gene is TRBJ2-5, the V gene TRBV12-3 or TRBV12-4, with 9 positions matching TRBD1. The sequencing here drew on peripheral blood mononuclear cells (PBMCs), taken at new diagnosis, from a patient treated with antithyroid drugs. This receptor was identified in a woman under 30 with Graves disease. The DNA for the CDR3 is TGTGCCAGCAGCCCCTCAGGGACAGGGAGAGAGACCCAGTACTTC. Translating gives CASSPSGTGRETQYF.